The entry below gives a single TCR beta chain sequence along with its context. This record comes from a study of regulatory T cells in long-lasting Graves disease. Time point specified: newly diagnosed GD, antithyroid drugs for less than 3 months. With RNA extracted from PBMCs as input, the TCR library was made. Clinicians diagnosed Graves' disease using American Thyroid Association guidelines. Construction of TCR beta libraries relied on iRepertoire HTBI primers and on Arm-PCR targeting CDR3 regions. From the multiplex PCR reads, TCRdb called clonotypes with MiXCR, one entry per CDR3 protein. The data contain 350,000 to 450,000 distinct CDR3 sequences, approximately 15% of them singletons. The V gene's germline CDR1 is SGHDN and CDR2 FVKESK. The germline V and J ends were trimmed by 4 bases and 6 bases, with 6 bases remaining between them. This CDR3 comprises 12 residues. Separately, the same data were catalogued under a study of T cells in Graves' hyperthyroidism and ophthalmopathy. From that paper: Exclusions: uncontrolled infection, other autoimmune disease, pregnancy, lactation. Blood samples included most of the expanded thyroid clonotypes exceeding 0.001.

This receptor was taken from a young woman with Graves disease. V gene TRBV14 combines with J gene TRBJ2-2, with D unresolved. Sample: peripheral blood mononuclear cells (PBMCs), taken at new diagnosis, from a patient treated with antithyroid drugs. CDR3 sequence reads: CASSPVPGELFF. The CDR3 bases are TGTGCCAGCAGCCCGGTTCCCGGGGAGCTGTTTTTT.